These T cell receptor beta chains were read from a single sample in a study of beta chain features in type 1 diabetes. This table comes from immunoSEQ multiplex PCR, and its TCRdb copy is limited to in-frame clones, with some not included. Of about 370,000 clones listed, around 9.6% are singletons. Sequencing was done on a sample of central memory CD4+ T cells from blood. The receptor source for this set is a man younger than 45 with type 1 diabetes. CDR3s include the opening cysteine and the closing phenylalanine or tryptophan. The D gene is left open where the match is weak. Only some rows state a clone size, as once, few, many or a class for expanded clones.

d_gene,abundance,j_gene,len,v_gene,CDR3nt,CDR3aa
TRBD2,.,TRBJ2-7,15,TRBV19,TGTGCCAGTAGGACTAGCGGGAGTCATACCTACGAGCAGTACTTC,CASRTSGSHTYEQYF
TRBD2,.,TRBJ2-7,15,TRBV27,TGTGCCAGCAGTGCCCGACTAGCGGGGGGCTACGAGCAGTACTTC,CASSARLAGGYEQYF
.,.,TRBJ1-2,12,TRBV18,TGTGCCAGCTCAACCACAGGGAAAGGCTACACCTTC,CASSTTGKGYTF
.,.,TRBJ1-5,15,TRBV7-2,TGTGCCAGCAGCTTAGTTGCGGGGGCGAATCAGCCCCAGCATTTT,CASSLVAGANQPQHF
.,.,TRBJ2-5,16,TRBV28,TGTGCCAGCAGCCCGGCGGGGAGGAGAGCTTCGGAGACCCAGCACTTC,CASSPAGRRASETQHF
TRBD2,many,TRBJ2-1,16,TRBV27,TGTGCCAGCAGTTTGTCCCCCTGGGAGGGCAGAAATGAGCAGTTCTTC,CASSLSPWEGRNEQFF
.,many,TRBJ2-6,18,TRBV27,TGTGCCAGCAGTTTCTCACCCAGTTCCACCTCTGGGGCCAACGTCCTGACTTTC,CASSFSPSSTSGANVLTF
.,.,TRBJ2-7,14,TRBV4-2,TGTGCCAGCAGCCAAGATCTCCTAACCTACGAGCAGTACTTC,CASSQDLLTYEQYF
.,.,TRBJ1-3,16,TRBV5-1,TGCGCCAGCAGCTCAAGAAGCGGTAGCTCTGGAAACACCATATATTTT,CASSSRSGSSGNTIYF
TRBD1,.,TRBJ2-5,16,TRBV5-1,TGCGCCAGCAGCGGAAGGGACAGAGGATGGTTAGAGACCCAGTACTTC,CASSGRDRGWLETQYF
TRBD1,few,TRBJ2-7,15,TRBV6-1,TGTGCCATCAGTGACCCCGACAGGGTCCCCTACGAGCAGTACTTC,CAISDPDRVPYEQYF
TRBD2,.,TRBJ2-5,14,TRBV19,TGTGCCAGTAGTATCGGGAGGGACCAAGAGACCCAGTACTTC,CASSIGRDQETQYF
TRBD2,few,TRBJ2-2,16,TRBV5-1,TGCGCCAGCAGCTTGGGACTAGCGGGAGGTCCCGGGGAGCTGTTTTTT,CASSLGLAGGPGELFF
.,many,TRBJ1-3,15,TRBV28,TGTGCCAGCAGTTTGCCAGGGACCTCTGGAAACACCATATATTTT,CASSLPGTSGNTIYF
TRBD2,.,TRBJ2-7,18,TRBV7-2,TGTGCCAGCAGCCCTGGGACTAGCGGGAGGAGAGTGGGTTACGAGCAGTACTTC,CASSPGTSGRRVGYEQYF
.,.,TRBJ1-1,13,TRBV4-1,TGCGCCAGCAGCCAAGTTCGCGAGACTGAAGCTTTCTTT,CASSQVRETEAFF
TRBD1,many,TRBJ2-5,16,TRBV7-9,TGTGCCAGCAGCCCCCGTAGGGGGCGATACCAAGAGACCCAGTACTTC,CASSPRRGRYQETQYF
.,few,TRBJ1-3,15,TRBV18,TGTGCCAGCCGGACCGGGGCCCTCTCTGGAAACACCATATATTTT,CASRTGALSGNTIYF
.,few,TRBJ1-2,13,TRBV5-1,TGCGCCAGCAGCTTCGGGACCTTCTATGGCTACACCTTC,CASSFGTFYGYTF
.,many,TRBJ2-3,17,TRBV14,TGTGCCAGCAGCCAAGATATCCAACTGTGGACGAGTGATACGCAGTATTTT,CASSQDIQLWTSDTQYF
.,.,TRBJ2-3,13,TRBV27,TGTGCCAGCAGTTTCGGGAACGCAGATACGCAGTATTTT,CASSFGNADTQYF
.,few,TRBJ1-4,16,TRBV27,TGTGCCAGCAGTCGTCGGACAACCCCAACTAATGAAAAACTGTTTTTT,CASSRRTTPTNEKLFF
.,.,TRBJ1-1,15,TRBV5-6,TGTGCCAGCAGCTCCGCCTGGGGGGCGTACACTGAAGCTTTCTTT,CASSSAWGAYTEAFF
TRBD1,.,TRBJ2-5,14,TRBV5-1,TGCGCCAGCAGCGCAGACACAGGGGCAGAGACCCAGTACTTC,CASSADTGAETQYF
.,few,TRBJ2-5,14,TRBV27,TGTGCCAGCAGTTTCGACGTCAACGGGGAGACCCAGTACTTC,CASSFDVNGETQYF
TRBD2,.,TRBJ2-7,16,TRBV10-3,TGTGCCACCAGTGACCCCTCGGCGGGAGGGATTAACGAGCAGTACTTC,CATSDPSAGGINEQYF
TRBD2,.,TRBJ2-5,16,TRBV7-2,TGTGCCAGCAGCCCACAGGGACTAGCGGGGCAAGAGACCCAGTACTTC,CASSPQGLAGQETQYF
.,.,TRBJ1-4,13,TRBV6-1,TGTGCCAGCCAGGATGCAACTAATGAAAAACTGTTTTTT,CASQDATNEKLFF
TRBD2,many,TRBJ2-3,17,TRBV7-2,TGTGCCAGCAGCTCCTCCTTCGGAGCGGGACGGACAGATACGCAGTATTTT,CASSSSFGAGRTDTQYF
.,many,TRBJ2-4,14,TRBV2,TGTGCCAGCAGTGAAACGACAGAGGGAGACATTCAGTACTTC,CASSETTEGDIQYF
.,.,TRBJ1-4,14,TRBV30,TGTGCCTGGAGTGGTGGGGGGCACAGTGAAAAACTGTTTTTT,CAWSGGGHSEKLFF
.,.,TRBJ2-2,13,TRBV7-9,TGTGCCAGCAGCCTACGGGCAGACGGGGAGCTGTTTTTT,CASSLRADGELFF
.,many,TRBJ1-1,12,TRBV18,TGTGCCAGCTCACCGGAGAACACTGAAGCTTTCTTT,CASSPENTEAFF
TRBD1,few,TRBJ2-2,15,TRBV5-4,TGTGCCAGCAGCTTCCCCCGACAGGGGACCGGGGAGCTGTTTTTT,CASSFPRQGTGELFF
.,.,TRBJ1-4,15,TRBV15,TGTGCCACCAGCAGGGATGGGGTGGCAGTAGAAAAACTGTTTTTT,CATSRDGVAVEKLFF
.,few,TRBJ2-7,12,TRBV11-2,TGTGCCAGCAGCTTAGTGGTAGTCGAGCAGTACTTC,CASSLVVVEQYF
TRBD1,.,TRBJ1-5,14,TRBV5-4,TGTGCCAGCAGCCGGGACAGATCCAATCAGCCCCAGCATTTT,CASSRDRSNQPQHF
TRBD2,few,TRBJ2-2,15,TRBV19,TGTGCCAGTAGTATCATGGGACTAGCGGGAGGGGAGCTGTTTTTT,CASSIMGLAGGELFF
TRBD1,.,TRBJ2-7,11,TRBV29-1,TGCAGCGGGGGACAGGGGTACGAGCAGTACTTC,CSGGQGYEQYF
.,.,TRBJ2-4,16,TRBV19,TGTGCCAGTAGTATCCCCCAGAGCCTAGCCAAAAACATTCAGTACTTC,CASSIPQSLAKNIQYF
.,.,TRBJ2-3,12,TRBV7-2,TGTGCCAGCAGCCCCACAACAGATACGCAGTATTTT,CASSPTTDTQYF
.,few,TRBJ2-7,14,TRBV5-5,TGCGCCAGCAGCAGACAGGAATCCTCCTACGAGCAGTACTTC,CASSRQESSYEQYF
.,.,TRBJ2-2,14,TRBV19,TGTGCCAGTAGTTGGCAGGCGAACACCGGGGAGCTGTTTTTT,CASSWQANTGELFF
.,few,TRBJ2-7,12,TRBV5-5,TGTGCCAGCAGCTTGCGGGGCTACGAGCAGTACTTC,CASSLRGYEQYF
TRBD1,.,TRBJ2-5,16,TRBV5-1,TGCGCCAGCAGCATGGATAAGACAGGGTGGAGGGAGACCCAGTACTTC,CASSMDKTGWRETQYF
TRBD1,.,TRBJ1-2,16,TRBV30,TGTGCCTGGAGTGTAATTAGGGACAGGGACTCCTATGGCTACACCTTC,CAWSVIRDRDSYGYTF
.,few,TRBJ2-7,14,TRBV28,TGTGCCAGCCATACCACAGCGGACACCTACGAGCAGTACTTC,CASHTTADTYEQYF
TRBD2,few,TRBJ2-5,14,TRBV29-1,TGCAGCCCCTCAGGGCTAGCGGGAGTAGAGACCCAGTACTTC,CSPSGLAGVETQYF
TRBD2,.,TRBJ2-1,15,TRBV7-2,TGTGCCAGCAGCTTAGTCGGGACTAACTACAATGAGCAGTTCTTC,CASSLVGTNYNEQFF
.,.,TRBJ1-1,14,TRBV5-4,TGTGCCAGCAGCTTGGGAGGTTACGGCACTGAAGCTTTCTTT,CASSLGGYGTEAFF